This entry lists 32 T cell receptor beta chains sequenced from one sample in a study of Ad26.COV2.S vaccination and SARS-CoV-2 variants. Treatment in this sample: around 19 received Ad26.COV2.S at low or high dose, single or two shots; 5 received placebo; per-sample allocation not given. Samples were taken on day 63 after the first vaccine or placebo injection. Only in-frame clones appear in the TCRdb table, and some are missing; sequencing was by immunoSEQ multiplex PCR. The sample lists about 680,000 clones, roughly 90% occurring once. Here the sequenced sample was peripheral blood, taken in a trial of Ad26.COV2.S vaccine versus placebo. These receptors all stem from a person aged 18-65 years who received the Ad26.COV2.S COVID-19 vaccine or a placebo.

This chain joins TRBV5-5 and TRBJ2-2; D is ambiguous. There are 16 residues in the CDR3. The V gene's germline CDR1 is SGHKS and CDR2 YYEKEE (reference sequence). The germline V and J ends were trimmed by 4 bases and 0 bases, with 13 bases remaining between them. Here the CDR3 DNA reads TGTGCCAGCAGCCGACCGCGCTTCGCGAACACCGGGGAGCTGTTTTTT. This sequence encodes CASSRPRFANTGELFF.

The chain couples TRBV27 to TRBJ2-7; TRBD2 agrees at 7 bases. Unmatched junction bases numbered 3, after V lost 2 bases and J lost 2 bases. The CDR3 extends over 14 amino acids. Germline assignment: CDR1 MNHEY and CDR2 SMNVEV (reference sequence). The CDR3, as DNA: TGTGCCAGCAGTTTAAACGGGGGGACCTACGAGCAGTACTTC. This encodes CASSLNGGTYEQYF.

The V and J genes are TRBV4-2 and TRBJ2-3; TRBD2 agrees at 9 bases. The V and J ends lost 4 bases and 1 base, in that order; junction bases with no gene match: 3. The CDR3 contains 15 residues. Germline loops: CDR1 LGHNA, CDR2 YNFKEQ. As DNA, the CDR3 is TGTGCCAGCAGCCTGGGACTAGCCGGCACAGATACGCAGTATTTT. Protein: CASSLGLAGTDTQYF.

This chain joins TRBV19 and TRBJ2-3; 9 positions agree with TRBD2. Germline lookup yields CDR1 LNHDA and CDR2 SQIVND (reference sequence). This CDR3 region has 15 residues. J lost 1 base, V lost 1 base, and 0 bases had no gene match. CDR3 bases: TGTGCCAGTAGTATAGTAGCGGGAGGCACAGATACGCAGTATTTT. Protein sequence: CASSIVAGGTDTQYF.

The gene calls are TRBV11-2 and TRBJ2-7, with D unresolved. The CDR3 is 13 amino acids. The V and J ends lost 1 base and 3 bases respectively, with 7 bases between them. Germline V gives CDR1 SGHAT, CDR2 FQNNGV. The chain's CDR3 is CASSLATLYEQYF. The CDR3 DNA is TGTGCCAGCAGCTTAGCGACTCTCTACGAGCAGTACTTC.

This chain joins TRBV5-5 and TRBJ1-2, with a tentative D call TRBD1 (5 bases). The CDR3 totals 14 residues. Trimming stripped 2 bases from V and 3 bases from J, with 11 bases between. Germline CDR1 is SGHKS and CDR2 is YYEKEE (reference sequence). The CDR3 DNA reads TGTGCCAGCAGCTTTCTCGGGGGGTACTATGGCTACACCTTC. It translates to CASSFLGGYYGYTF.

The V gene is TRBV10-3, the J gene TRBJ1-1, with D hard to call. The CDR3 sequence is 14 residues long. From germline, CDR1 is ENHRY and CDR2 SYGVKD. V shed 8 bases and J shed 5 bases, with 18 bases lying between them. The CDR3 coding sequence is TGTGCCATCGGGGATTATAGAACTGAAACTGAAGCTTTCTTT. Residues: CAIGDYRTETEAFF.

This chain's CDR3 is CASSLFSGRDNEKLFF. The CDR3 DNA reads TGTGCCAGCAGCCTTTTTTCCGGGCGGGACAATGAAAAACTGTTTTTT. This chain joins TRBV3-1 (or the pseudogene TRBV3-2) and TRBJ1-4; possible D gene TRBD1, 5 bases. Germline values: CDR1 LGHDT, CDR2 YNNKEL (reference sequence). V was pared by 4 bases and J by 5 bases, with 17 bases between. CDR3 size: 16 residues.

The V call is TRBV18, the J call TRBJ2-7; the D call may be TRBD1 or TRBD2 (5 bases each). V shed 3 bases and J shed 4 bases, with 7 bases lying between them. The CDR3 is 12 amino acids. Germline V gives CDR1 KGHSH, CDR2 LQKENI. The CDR3 coding sequence is TGTGCCAGCTCACCCGAGGGGTACGAGCAGTACTTC. The encoded protein is CASSPEGYEQYF.

The chain recombines TRBV9 with TRBJ2-7; D is perhaps TRBD1 (6 bases). V was clipped by 0 bases and J by 4 bases, with 14 bases between them. Germline V gene lookup returns CDR1 SGDLS and CDR2 YYNGEE. The CDR3 is 15 residues long. The chain's CDR3 is CASSVGPGARYEQYF. For the CDR3, the DNA is TGTGCCAGCAGCGTAGGTCCAGGGGCGCGTTACGAGCAGTACTTC.

This chain uses TRBV11-3 with TRBJ2-3; 13 bases are shared with TRBD2. This CDR3 spans 16 amino acids. Germline V gene sequence: CDR1 SGHNT, CDR2 YENEEA. This chain's CDR3 is CEGWGTSGVAQDTQYF. In DNA, the CDR3 is TGTGAGGGGTGGGGGACTAGCGGGGTAGCACAAGATACGCAGTATTTT. The variable domain in full, completed from reference TRBV11-3 and TRBJ2-3, reads EAGVVQSPRYKIIEKKQPVAFWCNPISGHNTLYWYLQNLGQGPELLIRYENEEAVDDSQLPKDRFSAERLKGVDSTLKIQPAELGDSAVYLCEGWGTSGVAQDTQYFGPGTRLTVL.

The V gene is TRBV29-1, the J gene TRBJ2-1, with a possible D match to TRBD1 (6 bases). In germline, CDR1 is SQVTM, CDR2 ANQGSEA. This CDR3 comprises 12 residues. The V gene lost 1 base and the J gene lost 7 bases, with 8 bases spanning the gap. The chain's CDR3 is CSVEGQGNEQFF. DNA of the CDR3: TGCAGCGTTGAAGGTCAGGGGAATGAGCAGTTCTTC.

The chain links TRBV5-6 to TRBJ1-5, with D unresolved. This CDR3 comprises 12 residues. In germline, CDR1 is SGHDT, CDR2 YYEEEE. V gave up 2 bases and J gave up 6 bases, with 6 bases separating them. For the CDR3, the DNA is TGTGCCAGCAGCTTATTCGCTCAGCCCCAGCATTTT. Translation gives CASSLFAQPQHF.

The CDR3 DNA reads TGTGCCAGCAGCTTAGGGGGCACATCCTACGAGCAGTACTTC. It specifies CASSLGGTSYEQYF. This chain connects TRBV7-2 to TRBJ2-7; tentatively, D is TRBD1 (5 bases). V lost 1 base to trimming and J lost 1 base, with 8 bases between them. The CDR3 has 14 residues. Germline V gene lookup returns CDR1 SGHTA and CDR2 FQGNSA.

The chain uses TRBV6-4 and TRBJ2-1; a weak D match, TRBD1 (5 bases). Per germline, CDR1 MRHNA and CDR2 SNTAGT. CDR3 size: 13 residues. The V gene lost 3 bases and the J gene lost 9 bases, with 12 bases spanning the gap. Here the CDR3 reads CASSESPQGEQFF. Here the CDR3 DNA reads TGTGCCAGCAGTGAGTCCCCTCAGGGTGAGCAGTTCTTC.

The J gene is TRBJ2-1, the V gene TRBV19, with D perhaps matching TRBD1 (6 bases). V was cut by 5 bases and J by 8 bases, with 19 bases left in between. This CDR3 has 15 residues. Germline V gene lookup returns CDR1 LNHDA and CDR2 SQIVND (reference sequence). This chain's CDR3 is CASSPRGGRGDEQFF. The CDR3 region has the DNA TGTGCCAGTAGTCCCCGTGGGGGCAGGGGAGATGAGCAGTTCTTC.

This clone was observed a handful of times. The conserved final phenylalanine or tryptophan is absent from the CDR3, which likely points to a read error. The DNA is omitted, as the CDR3 cannot be located on it reliably, and the CDR3 follows TCRdb's listing. The chain uses TRBV1 and TRBJ2-7; the table names TRBD2, a call not compared with the DNA. TRBV1 is classified as a pseudogene. The CDR3 numbers 11 amino acids, ends counted. CDR3 residues: CTSSPERVPGI.

The chain carries TRBV18 and TRBJ1-5; D might be TRBD1 (5 bases). With 5 bases removed from V and 4 bases from J, the gap between germline ends came to 9 bases. This CDR3 region has 13 residues. Germline V lookup: CDR1 KGHSH, CDR2 LQKENI. This CDR3 is CASSTGHNQPQHF. The CDR3 DNA sequence: TGTGCCAGCTCAACCGGACATAATCAGCCCCAGCATTTT.

The rearrangement uses TRBV6-5 and TRBJ1-5; 10 positions match TRBD1. Trimming took 7 bases from V and 7 from J; bases not matched to a gene: 10. The V gene's germline CDR1 is MNHEY and CDR2 SVGAGI. The CDR3 has 15 amino acids. The CDR3 here is CASNPGGTGAQPQHF. The CDR3 DNA sequence: TGTGCCAGCAACCCGGGGGGGACAGGGGCCCAGCCCCAGCATTTT.

V gene TRBV7-9 combines with J gene TRBJ2-2; no clear D gene. The CDR3 totals 12 residues. CDR1 is SEHNR, CDR2 FQNEAQ, per germline (reference sequence). Deletions cut 0 bases from V and 4 bases from J, with 0 bases between. The CDR3 nucleotides read TGTGCCAGCAGCTTAGCCACCGGGGAGCTGTTTTTT. Translated, it gives CASSLATGELFF.

The V and J genes are TRBV7-2 and TRBJ2-3, with D perhaps TRBD2 (6 bases). CDR1 is SGHTA and CDR2 is FQGNSA in the germline V gene. The CDR3 has 12 amino acids. The V end was cut by 5 bases, the J end by 9 bases, with 12 bases between. The CDR3 protein is CASSLGTPTQYF. The CDR3 DNA is TGTGCCAGCAGCCTCGGGACTCCCACGCAGTATTTT. Together with reference TRBV7-2 and TRBJ2-3, the CDR3 gives the full variable domain: GAGVSQSPSNKVTEKGKDVELRCDPISGHTALYWYRQSLGQGLEFLIYFQGNSAPDKSGLPSDRFSAERTGGSVSTLTIQRTQQEDSAVYLCASSLGTPTQYFGPGTRLTVL.

A word on this clone: At the DNA level, this CDR3 is encoded by other sequences in the same sample as well. The chain links TRBV29-1 to TRBJ1-4; the D gene is possibly TRBD1 (5 bases). The V and J ends lost 4 bases and 5 bases respectively, with 11 bases between them. Germline V CDR1 and CDR2: SQVTM, ANQGSEA. The CDR3 length is 13 residues. The CDR3: CSVGGAGNEKLFF. The CDR3 bases are TGCAGCGTTGGGGGCGCCGGGAATGAAAAACTGTTTTTT.

On this clone itself: This CDR3 is also generated by other DNA sequences in the sample. The chain carries TRBV12-3 or TRBV12-4 and TRBJ2-3, with D hard to call. V was shortened by 1 base and J by 0 bases, with 2 bases between the two germline ends. This CDR3 spans 13 amino acids. The CDR3 region has the DNA TGTGCCAGCAGTTTAGGGAGCACAGATACGCAGTATTTT. Its translation is CASSLGSTDTQYF.

This chain links TRBV14 with TRBJ1-1; D is undetermined. Germline lookup yields CDR1 SGHDN and CDR2 FVKESK. The V end lost 1 base, the J end lost 0 bases, and 9 bases lay between the germline ends. The CDR3 extends over 15 amino acids. This chain's CDR3 is CASSQVPAMNTEAFF. DNA of the CDR3: TGTGCCAGCAGCCAAGTTCCGGCTATGAACACTGAAGCTTTCTTT.

The chain couples TRBV5-1 to TRBJ2-2, with 10 bases identical to TRBD2. J lost 6 bases, V lost 4 bases, and 6 bases had no gene match. The CDR3 is 15 residues long. Germline CDR1 is SGHRS and CDR2 is YFSETQ. This chain's CDR3 is CASSAASGSAGELFF. The CDR3 DNA sequence: TGCGCCAGCAGCGCTGCTAGCGGGAGCGCCGGGGAGCTGTTTTTT.

The chain combines TRBV19 with TRBJ1-2; D is perhaps TRBD1 (6 bases). The germline V and J ends were trimmed by 5 bases and 2 bases, with 15 bases remaining between them. This CDR3 comprises 15 residues. CDR1 LNHDA and CDR2 SQIVND come from the germline V gene (reference sequence). DNA of the CDR3: TGTGCCAGTAGTTCATTTCCCCAGGGGAACTATGGCTACACCTTC. Its protein product is CASSSFPQGNYGYTF. Supplemented by reference TRBV19 and TRBJ1-2, the full variable domain reads DGGITQSPKYLFRKEGQNVTLSCEQNLNHDAMYWYRQDPGQGLRLIYYSQIVNDFQKGDIAEGYSVSREKKESFPLTVTSAQKNPTAFYLCASSSFPQGNYGYTFGSGTRLTVV.

The rearrangement joins TRBV12-3 or TRBV12-4 to TRBJ1-2; D is ambiguous. V was pared by 1 base and J by 12 bases, with 15 bases between. The CDR3 covers 13 residues. The CDR3 loop reads CASSLGEGQLNTF. The CDR3 DNA reads as TGTGCCAGCAGTTTAGGAGAAGGGCAGCTGAACACCTTC.

The chain carries TRBV7-2 and TRBJ1-1, with TRBD1 as a possible D gene (6 bases). The V gene's germline CDR1 is SGHTA and CDR2 FQGNSA. The CDR3 spans 17 residues. With 1 base removed from V and 2 bases from J, the gap between germline ends came to 17 bases. DNA for the CDR3: TGTGCCAGCAGCTTAGGGGCCTCGAGGGGGTTCAACACTGAAGCTTTCTTT. Translated: CASSLGASRGFNTEAFF.

The chain is built from TRBV2 and TRBJ1-1; 8 bases match TRBD1. The CDR3 has 15 residues. The germline gives CDR1 SNHLY, CDR2 FYNNEI. With 6 bases clipped from V and 5 bases from J, the junction kept 11 bases outside the gene matches. Here the CDR3 DNA reads TGTGCCAGCAGGTTCGCGGCAGGGGGCACAACTGAAGCTTTCTTT. It translates to CASRFAAGGTTEAFF.

The genes are TRBV7-9 and TRBJ1-5, with D unresolved. The CDR3 contains 13 residues. The germline V gene has CDR1 SEHNR and CDR2 FQNEAQ (reference sequence). V gave up 1 base and J gave up 10 bases, with 11 bases separating them. CDR3 in DNA: TGTGCCAGCAGCTTAGAGGGCGACAATCCCCAGCATTTT. This gives the protein CASSLEGDNPQHF.

The chain joins TRBV5-5 to TRBJ1-5; 11 bases align to TRBD1. Germline V lookup: CDR1 SGHKS, CDR2 YYEKEE (reference sequence). This CDR3 has 16 amino acids. Germline trimming cut 4 bases from V and 3 bases from J; bases unmatched to any gene: 6. The CDR3 loop reads CASSPRDRGSNQPQHF. In nucleotides, the CDR3 is TGTGCCAGCAGCCCACGGGACAGGGGGTCCAATCAGCCCCAGCATTTT. Full variable domain (remainder filled in from reference TRBV5-5 and TRBJ1-5): DAGVTQSPTHLIKTRGQQVTLRCSPISGHKSVSWYQQVLGQGPQFIFQYYEKEERGRGNFPDRFSARQFPNYSSELNVNALLLGDSALYLCASSPRDRGSNQPQHFGDGTRLSIL.

The V call is TRBV7-2, the J call TRBJ1-2, with D possibly matching TRBD1 (6 bases). CDR3 size: 13 residues. Germline assignment: CDR1 SGHTA and CDR2 FQGNSA. V shed 4 bases and J shed 8 bases, with 14 bases lying between them. The CDR3 protein is CASSSTGKRGYTF. As DNA, the CDR3 is TGTGCCAGCAGCTCAACAGGGAAACGAGGCTACACCTTC. The whole variable domain, remainder taken from reference TRBV7-2 and TRBJ1-2, is GAGVSQSPSNKVTEKGKDVELRCDPISGHTALYWYRQSLGQGLEFLIYFQGNSAPDKSGLPSDRFSAERTGGSVSTLTIQRTQQEDSAVYLCASSSTGKRGYTFGSGTRLTVV.